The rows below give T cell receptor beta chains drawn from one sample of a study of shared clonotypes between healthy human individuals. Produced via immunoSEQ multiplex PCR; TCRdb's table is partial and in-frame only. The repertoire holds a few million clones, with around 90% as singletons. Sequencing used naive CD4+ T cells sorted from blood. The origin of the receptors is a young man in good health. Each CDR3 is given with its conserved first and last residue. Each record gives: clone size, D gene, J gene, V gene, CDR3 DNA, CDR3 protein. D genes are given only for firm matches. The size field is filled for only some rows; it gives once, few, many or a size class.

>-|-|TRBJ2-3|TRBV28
TGTGCCAGCAGACTTTATGGGAGCAGTAAGGGAACAGATACGCAGTATTTT
CASRLYGSSKGTDTQYF
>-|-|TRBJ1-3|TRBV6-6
TGTGCCAGCAGTTACTCGGGGTGGGCCTCTGGAAACACCATATATTTT
CASSYSGWASGNTIYF
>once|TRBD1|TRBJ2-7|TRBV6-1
TGTGCCAGCGGCCTTGGGCAGGGGGACTACGAGCAGTACTTC
CASGLGQGDYEQYF
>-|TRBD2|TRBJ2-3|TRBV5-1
TGCGCCAGCAGCCTACCTAGCGGGGGGGACACAGATACGCAGTATTTT
CASSLPSGGDTDTQYF
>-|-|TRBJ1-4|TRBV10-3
TGTGCCGCAAGAGGGGGGGCCCCCGAAAAACTGTTTTTT
CAARGGAPEKLFF
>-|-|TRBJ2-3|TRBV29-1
TGCAGCGTTGCTGGCGACTCAAACACAGATACGCAGTATTTT
CSVAGDSNTDTQYF
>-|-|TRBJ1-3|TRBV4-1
TGCGCCAGCAGCCAAGAACGAGCGAGCCGAAACACCATATATTTT
CASSQERASRNTIYF
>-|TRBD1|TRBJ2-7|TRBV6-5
TGTGCCAGCAGAACACAGGGGGAGACCTACGAGCAGTACTTC
CASRTQGETYEQYF
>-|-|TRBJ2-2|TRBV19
TGTGCCAGTAGCATCCAGGGGACCGGGGAGCTGTTTTTT
CASSIQGTGELFF
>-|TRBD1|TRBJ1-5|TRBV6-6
TGTGCCAGCAGTTCGGGACAGCTTAGCAATCAGCCCCAGCATTTT
CASSSGQLSNQPQHF
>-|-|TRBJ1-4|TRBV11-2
TGTGCCAGCAGCCCGAAGACCAGGGGAGAAAAACTGTTTTTT
CASSPKTRGEKLFF
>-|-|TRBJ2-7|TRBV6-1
TGTGCCCTCCTGGAGCAGGGAATGCCCTACGAGCAGTACTTC
CALLEQGMPYEQYF
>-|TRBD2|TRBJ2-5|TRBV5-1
TGCGCCAGCAGCTTCGCCGGCGGGGGGATACAAGAGACCCAGTACTTC
CASSFAGGGIQETQYF
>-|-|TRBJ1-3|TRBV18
TGTGCCAGCTCACCCATCCCGCCGGGGAACTCTGGAAACACCATATATTTT
CASSPIPPGNSGNTIYF
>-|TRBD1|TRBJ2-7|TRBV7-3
TGTGCCAGCAGCCCGGGACAGGGGAGATACGAGCAGTACTTC
CASSPGQGRYEQYF
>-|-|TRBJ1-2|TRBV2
TGTGCCAGCAGTGAGTCTAGCAGGGTCTATGGCTACACCTTC
CASSESSRVYGYTF
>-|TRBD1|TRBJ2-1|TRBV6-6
TGTGCCAGCAGGAGGACAGGGGATGACAATGAGCAGTTCTTC
CASRRTGDDNEQFF
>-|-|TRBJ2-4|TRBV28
-
CASSSSGQGKNIQYF
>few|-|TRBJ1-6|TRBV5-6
TGTGCCAGCAGCTTCAGGGAAGGATCACCCCTCCACTTT
CASSFREGSPLHF
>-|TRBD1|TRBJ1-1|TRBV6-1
TGTGCCAGCAGGAATAAGCAGGGGGAAGAGGCTTTCTTT
CASRNKQGEEAFF
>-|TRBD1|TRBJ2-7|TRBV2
TGTGCCAGCAGTGATTTGGGACAGGGAAGGTACGAGCAGTACTTC
CASSDLGQGRYEQYF
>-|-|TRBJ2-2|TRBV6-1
TGTGCCAGCAGTCCCCAAGAGGGTAACACCGGGGAGCTGTTTTTT
CASSPQEGNTGELFF
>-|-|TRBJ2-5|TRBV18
TGTGCCAGCTCACCCGAGCCAAATGGGGCCCAGTACTTC
CASSPEPNGAQYF
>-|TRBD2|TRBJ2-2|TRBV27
TGTGCCAGCAGGGGTAGCGGGAGCACCGGGGAGCTGTTTTTT
CASRGSGSTGELFF
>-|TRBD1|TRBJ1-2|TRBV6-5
TGTGCCAGCAGTTACTCGGCCTGGGGACAGTCTGGCTACACCTTC
CASSYSAWGQSGYTF
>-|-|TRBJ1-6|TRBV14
TGTGCCAGCAGCCAAGTCGTGGGGTTCTCCTATAATTCACCCCTCCACTTT
CASSQVVGFSYNSPLHF
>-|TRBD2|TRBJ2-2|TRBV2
TGTGCCAGCAGTCCTAGGACTAGCGGGAGTGGTAGCACCGGGGAGCTGTTTTTT
CASSPRTSGSGSTGELFF
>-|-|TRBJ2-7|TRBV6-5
TGTGCCAGCAGTTATGGGCAGGAGCAGTACTTC
CASSYGQEQYF
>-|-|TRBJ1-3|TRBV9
TGTGCCAGCAGCGTAGAAGGAAGTAACACCATATATTTT
CASSVEGSNTIYF
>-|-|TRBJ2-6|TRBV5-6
TGTGCCAGCAGCTTGGCCGTGCTCTCTGGGGCCAACGTCCTGACTTTC
CASSLAVLSGANVLTF
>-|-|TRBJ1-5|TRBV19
TGTGCCAGTAGTATAGGTGCAGGGGATCAGCCCCAGCATTTT
CASSIGAGDQPQHF
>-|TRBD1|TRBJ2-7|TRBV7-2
TGTGCCAGCAGCTTAAGGTCTCAGGGGGTGGGAAGTAACGAGCAGTACTTC
CASSLRSQGVGSNEQYF
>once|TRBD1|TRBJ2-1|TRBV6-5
TGTGCCAGCAGCTCCGGGACAGCCAACTACAATGAGCAGTTCTTC
CASSSGTANYNEQFF
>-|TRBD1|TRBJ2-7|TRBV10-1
TGCGCCAGCAGTGAGTCGGGAGGGACAGGGTTTACGCAGTACTTC
CASSESGGTGFTQYF
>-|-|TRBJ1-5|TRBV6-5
TGTGCCAGCAGTTACGCCACTAATCAGCCCCAGCATTTT
CASSYATNQPQHF
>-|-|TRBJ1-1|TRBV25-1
TGTGCCAGCAGTGCATCGGCCGGGGAGAACACTGAAGCTTTCTTT
CASSASAGENTEAFF
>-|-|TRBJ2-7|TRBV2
TGTGCCAGCAGTACCTACATCGCCTACGAGCAGTACTTC
CASSTYIAYEQYF
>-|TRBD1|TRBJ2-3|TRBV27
TGTGCCAGCAGCTTAAAGGACAGGGGACAGGATACGCAGTATTTT
CASSLKDRGQDTQYF
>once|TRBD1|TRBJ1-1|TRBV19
TGTGCCAGTATCGTAACAGGGGGCAAAGGAGCTTTCTTT
CASIVTGGKGAFF
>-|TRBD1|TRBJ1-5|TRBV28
TGTGCCAGCAGTCCGTCCGGACAGGGGCCTCAGCCCCAGCATTTT
CASSPSGQGPQPQHF
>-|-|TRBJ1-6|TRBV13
TGTGCCAGCAGCTTAGCAGGGGCTGGTTCACCCCTCCACTTT
CASSLAGAGSPLHF
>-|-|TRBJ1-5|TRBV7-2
TGTGCCAGCAGCTTAGGCGGGGGGCAGCCCCAGCATTTT
CASSLGGGQPQHF